Here is one TCR beta chain with its context. The target antigen is unknown. The V segment lost 6 bases and the J segment 6 bases; nucleotides outside the gene matches: 5. The CDR3 length is 15 residues. Looked up from germline, CDR1 is LNHDA and CDR2 is SQIVND (reference sequence). This record belongs to a study of siplizumab effects on memory and regulatory T cells. Method: immunoSEQ multiplex PCR; TCRdb's copy keeps in-frame clones and lacks some. Of approximately 100,000 clones in the sample, about nine tenths were seen once. General study findings and limits: Sequences below about 10^-5 frequency were poorly captured. As a result, only a minor fraction of alloreactive clones mapped to unstimulated subsets. Siplizumab significantly reduced alloreactive sequences traceable to unstimulated CD4+ memory cells.

The origin of this receptor is a human donor in good health. The chain is built from TRBV19 and TRBJ1-6; the match to TRBD1 covers 10 bases. The sequenced sample consisted of non-Treg CD4+ T cells sorted from blood. The CDR3 nucleotides read TGTGCCAGTAGACTGGGGACAGGGGTTAATTCACCCCTCCACTTT. Translating gives CASRLGTGVNSPLHF.